This TCR beta chain derives from a study of T-cell reconstitution after alpha-beta-depleted transplantation in children. This clonotype has at least ten counts. Its antigen is as yet unknown. Notes on the study in general: Newly generated T cells supplied most T-cell counts and diversity one year post-transplant. Elevated TCRbeta diversity at day 60 was traced, in some patients, to surviving recipient T cells and thymic progenitors. Several hundred expanded graft clones reportedly were the source of alpha-beta T cells about two months after transplant.

TCRbeta library construction was performed incorporating unique molecular identifiers. TCRdb passed the PCR reads through MiXCR, listing each CDR3 protein once. The table includes about 470,000 distinct CDR3 sequences, about 40% detected once. This specimen was PBMCs, taken before TCRalphabeta/CD19-depleted stem cell transplant. The TCR comes from a girl aged 2 to 10 with aplastic anemia, due to receive a stem cell transplant.

CDR3 protein: CASSLQGISYEQYF. The CDR3 bases are TGTGCCAGCAGCTTACAGGGGATAAGCTACGAGCAGTACTTC. The chain employs TRBV5-5 and TRBJ2-7; 7 nucleotides agree with TRBD1. Germline V gene data show CDR1 as SGHKS and CDR2 as YYEKEE (reference sequence). V shed 2 bases, J shed 3 bases, and the junction held 5 bases outside the gene matches. The CDR3 is 14 amino acids.